This T cell receptor (beta chain) came from a study of early T cells in non-severe SARS-CoV-2 infection. This clonotype has a handful of counts. V lost 7 bases, J lost 4 bases, and 16 bases lay in between. The CDR3 loop spans 14 amino acids. Germline loops: CDR1 SGHAT, CDR2 FQNNGV. A single record per CDR3 protein comes from TCRdb applying MiXCR to the 5' RACE reads. In the table there are about 97,000 distinct CDR3 sequences, approximately 11% of which are singletons. The chain recombines TRBV11-2 with TRBJ1-1; D possibly corresponds to TRBD1 (6 bases). This specimen consisted of whole blood, obtained at baseline. The receptor's source is an adult who was a healthcare worker with PCR-confirmed SARS-CoV-2 infection or an uninfected control (not recorded which). The CDR3: CASKLPQGSTEAFF. The CDR3 DNA reads TGTGCCAGCAAACTCCCCCAGGGGAGCACTGAAGCTTTCTTT.